These T cell receptor beta chains were read from a single sample in a study of cytomegalovirus exposure and HLA in healthy donors. Clones were sequenced by immunoSEQ multiplex PCR, and TCRdb holds only the in-frame ones, with some missing. This sample carries about 200,000 clones, roughly four fifths of them seen once, and the ten largest clones take roughly 2%. What was sequenced was PBMCs. These receptors came from a woman under 40 in good health and CMV-seropositive. Each CDR3 is given with its conserved first and last residue. Fields, in order: J gene, clone size, CDR3 length, D gene, V gene, CDR3 DNA, CDR3 protein. D genes are given only for firm matches. Some rows have no size entry. The others give once, few or many, or a class for an expanded clone.

>TRBJ2-2|NA|14|NA|TRBV25-1
TGTGCCAGCAGTGAATGGATCGAGCGAGGGGAGCTGTTTTTT
CASSEWIERGELFF
>TRBJ2-1|NA|17|TRBD2|TRBV18
TGTGCCAGCTCACCACCGGGAGCGGGGGGGACCTACAATGAGCAGTTCTTC
CASSPPGAGGTYNEQFF
>TRBJ2-3|NA|14|NA|TRBV7-3
TGTGCCAGCAGCCTTACAGGGATTACAGATACGCAGTATTTT
CASSLTGITDTQYF
>TRBJ2-2|few|14|NA|TRBV15
TGTGCCACCAGGTGGCAGGCGAACACCGGGGAGCTGTTTTTT
CATRWQANTGELFF
>TRBJ2-1|NA|14|TRBD2|TRBV4-1
TGCGCCAGCACCGGGAGCGGGAGGAACAATGAGCAGTTCTTC
CASTGSGRNNEQFF
>TRBJ2-7|once|13|TRBD1|TRBV30
TGTGCCGGAACGAAAGGGGGCGGCTACGAGCAGTACTTC
CAGTKGGGYEQYF
>TRBJ2-2|few|15|NA|TRBV6-5
TGTGCCAGCAGTCGGTTCCCAGACAGCACCGGGGAGCTGTTTTTT
CASSRFPDSTGELFF
>TRBJ1-1|NA|14|NA|TRBV5-5
TGTGCCAGCAGCCTTGGGAGGCAGAACACTGAAGCTTTCTTT
CASSLGRQNTEAFF
>TRBJ2-1|NA|15|TRBD2|TRBV27
TGTGCCAGCAGTTTTCGGACTAGCGGAAACAATGAGCAGTTCTTC
CASSFRTSGNNEQFF
>TRBJ2-1|NA|15|TRBD2|TRBV9
TGTGCCAGCAGCGTAGTTGGACTAGCGGCCAATGAGCAGTTCTTC
CASSVVGLAANEQFF
>TRBJ1-2|NA|15|TRBD1|TRBV4-2
TGTGCCAGCAGCCAAGATTTAAGGGGGCGGGGTGGCTACACCTTC
CASSQDLRGRGGYTF
>TRBJ2-7|once|16|TRBD1|TRBV5-6
TGTGCCAGCACCACGGCTCGGCAGGGGGCCCCCTACGAGCAGTACTTC
CASTTARQGAPYEQYF
>TRBJ1-5|few|15|TRBD1|TRBV19
TGTGCCAGTAGTATCCAGGGGGCCACCTATCAGCCCCAGCATTTT
CASSIQGATYQPQHF
>TRBJ2-5|NA|13|NA|TRBV7-8
TGTGCCAGCACTCAAGGACTCCAAGAGACCCAGTACTTC
CASTQGLQETQYF
>TRBJ2-7|once|20|TRBD2|TRBV4-2
TGTGCCAGCAGCCAAGATTTGTTCACAGCGGGACTAGCGAAAACCTACGAGCAGTACTTC
CASSQDLFTAGLAKTYEQYF
>TRBJ2-7|NA|15|NA|TRBV13
TGTGCCAGCAGCTTAGATCGTTGGCGGTCCTACGAGCAGTACTTC
CASSLDRWRSYEQYF
>TRBJ1-5|NA|17|NA|TRBV19
TGTGCCAGTAGCCCAACCGTGCAGGCAGTTTCGAATCAGCCCCAGCATTTT
CASSPTVQAVSNQPQHF
>TRBJ2-7|NA|15|NA|TRBV5-1
TGCGCCAGCAGACCCTTAGGACTGAGCTCCTACGAGCAGTACTTC
CASRPLGLSSYEQYF
>TRBJ2-7|NA|17|NA|TRBV13
TGTGCCAGCAGCTTAGACGGCCCAGGGGGGACTTCCTACGAGCAGTACTTC
CASSLDGPGGTSYEQYF
>TRBJ2-7|few|12|TRBD1|TRBV4-2
TGTGCCAGCAGCCGACAGGGGGCCGAGCAGTACTTC
CASSRQGAEQYF